These 23 T cell receptor beta chains originate from one sample sequenced in a study of cytomegalovirus exposure and HLA in healthy donors. The PCR employed 60 Vbeta primers together with 13 Jbeta primers. Clones were read by immunoSEQ multiplex PCR, and TCRdb kept only the in-frame ones, dropping some. The sample lists fewer than 70,000 clones, about 74% seen once, with around 10% in the top ten. Material: PBMCs. These receptor sequences come from a woman in her fifties or sixties in good health and CMV-seropositive.

This chain links TRBV14 with TRBJ2-7, with D tentatively TRBD2 (6 bases). CDR1 is SGHDN and CDR2 is FVKESK in the germline V gene. This CDR3 has 14 residues. Trimming removed 1 base at V and 4 bases at J, with 11 bases between. In nucleotides, the CDR3 is TGTGCCAGCAGCCAAGTGGGGGGTTGGTACGAGCAGTACTTC. It is translated as CASSQVGGWYEQYF.

DNA of the CDR3: TGTGCCAGCAGTCGCTTGACTAGCGGGGTGGAGCAGTACTTC. As protein: CASSRLTSGVEQYF. J is TRBJ2-7 and V is TRBV27, with 11 bases that match TRBD2. CDR1 and CDR2 (germline): MNHEY, SMNVEV (reference sequence). V lost 5 bases, J lost 7 bases, and 7 bases stayed unmatched. The CDR3 has 14 residues.

V gene TRBV5-1 combines with J gene TRBJ2-7, with 13 positions matching TRBD2. Trimming took 0 bases from V and 7 from J; bases not matched to a gene: 4. In germline, CDR1 is SGHRS, CDR2 YFSETQ. This CDR3 is built from 15 residues. The CDR3 nucleotides are TGCGCCAGCAGCTTGGGGACTAGCGGGGGTGAAGAGCAGTACTTC. Protein product: CASSLGTSGGEEQYF.

J is TRBJ2-3 and V is TRBV7-8; D is unclear. Trimming removed 2 bases at V and 2 bases at J, with 8 bases between. The CDR3 has 14 amino acids. The germline CDR1 and CDR2 sequences are SGHVS and FQNEAQ. CDR3 amino acids: CASSLYAHTDTQYF. The CDR3 DNA reads TGTGCCAGCAGCTTATACGCGCACACAGATACGCAGTATTTT.

The CDR3: CASSTGNTGELFF. The CDR3 region has the DNA TGCGCCAGCAGCACAGGGAACACCGGGGAGCTGTTTTTT. The chain uses TRBV5-1 and TRBJ2-2; tentative D call: TRBD1 (5 bases). V lost 4 bases to trimming and J lost 1 base, with 5 bases between them. Per the germline V gene, CDR1 is SGHRS and CDR2 is YFSETQ. The CDR3 length is 13 residues.

The chain recombines TRBV11-3 with TRBJ2-5; maybe TRBD2 (5 bases). The CDR3 sequence is 16 residues long. Trimming shortened V by 0 bases and J by 1 base, and 12 bases separated the two germline ends. Germline values: CDR1 SGHNT, CDR2 YENEEA. The CDR3 is CASSLEGGGLQETQYF. The DNA for the CDR3 is TGTGCCAGCAGCTTAGAAGGTGGAGGCCTCCAAGAGACCCAGTACTTC.

This clone was counted only a few times. The V and J genes are TRBV5-1 and TRBJ1-2; D perhaps matches TRBD1 (6 bases). Germline V gene sequence: CDR1 SGHRS, CDR2 YFSETQ. The CDR3 extends over 16 amino acids. Trimming shortened V by 1 base and J by 3 bases, and 16 bases separated the two germline ends. The CDR3 nucleotides read TGCGCCAGCAGCTTGAAGTTTCGGGGGGCGGACTATGGCTACACCTTC. Translating it yields CASSLKFRGADYGYTF.

There are a few counts of this clone. The CDR3 does not close with the conserved phenylalanine or tryptophan, likely indicating a read error. It is unclear where the CDR3 begins or ends on the DNA, so no DNA is shown, and the CDR3 is as TCRdb lists it. The rearrangement uses TRBV6-1 and TRBJ1-1; the D call of TRBD1 is as the table states it, not checked on the DNA. Germline V gene sequence: CDR1 MNHNS, CDR2 SASEGT. Inclusive of both ends, the CDR3 amounts to 14 amino acids. CDR3 region: CASNPTGGITEALV.

The rearrangement uses TRBV19 and TRBJ1-5; D is unclear. V was shortened by 10 bases and J by 0 bases, with 13 bases between the two germline ends. Germline V CDR1 and CDR2: LNHDA, SQIVND (reference sequence). The CDR3 is made up of 14 amino acids. The CDR3 region is CATAGEYSNQPQHF. CDR3 sequence (DNA): TGTGCCACTGCCGGGGAATATAGCAATCAGCCCCAGCATTTT.

This chain links TRBV7-2 with TRBJ2-3; a possible D gene is TRBD1 (6 bases). V was cut by 0 bases and J by 5 bases, with 9 bases left in between. Germline-derived CDR1 and CDR2 are SGHTA and FQGNSA. CDR3 length equals 14 residues. The chain's CDR3 is CASSLAGAQDTQYF. DNA of the CDR3: TGTGCCAGCAGCTTAGCGGGGGCACAAGATACGCAGTATTTT.

The chain links TRBV18 to TRBJ2-7; D gene ambiguous. Germline V gene data show CDR1 as KGHSH and CDR2 as LQKENI. The CDR3 covers 12 residues. With 6 bases removed from V and 3 bases from J, the gap between germline ends came to 9 bases. The CDR3 here is CASSPNSYEQYF. CDR3 bases: TGTGCCAGCTCTCCGAACAGCTACGAGCAGTACTTC.

V is TRBV19 and J is TRBJ1-1; D might be TRBD1 (5 bases). Germline V gene lookup returns CDR1 LNHDA and CDR2 SQIVND (reference sequence). V was shortened by 1 base and J by 6 bases, with 12 bases between the two germline ends. There are 14 residues in the CDR3. The CDR3 reads CASSIGQTGAEAFF. In nucleotides, the CDR3 is TGTGCCAGTAGTATAGGACAGACTGGGGCTGAAGCTTTCTTT. The full variable domain, in which reference TRBV19 and TRBJ1-1 provide the parts outside the CDR3, is DGGITQSPKYLFRKEGQNVTLSCEQNLNHDAMYWYRQDPGQGLRLIYYSQIVNDFQKGDIAEGYSVSREKKESFPLTVTSAQKNPTAFYLCASSIGQTGAEAFFGQGTRLTVV.

This clone occurred a few times. This rearrangement joins TRBV7-8 to TRBJ2-5; D perhaps matches TRBD1 (6 bases). The J call may be faulty, since TRBJ2-7 better matches the DNA end. The CDR3 runs to 14 residues. The germline V gene has CDR1 SGHVS and CDR2 FQNEAQ. DNA for the CDR3: TGTGCCAGCAGCGACACCGGGACACACTACGAGCAGTACTTC. Translated, it gives CASSDTGTHYEQYF.

This rearrangement joins TRBV6-1 to TRBJ1-2, with D possibly being TRBD1 (6 bases). Trimming took 3 bases from V and 6 from J, leaving 11 bases between them. Germline loops: CDR1 MNHNS, CDR2 SASEGT. This CDR3 is 13 amino acids long. The CDR3 here is CASSEGGRDGYTF. CDR3 nucleotides: TGTGCCAGCAGTGAGGGGGGGCGCGATGGCTACACCTTC.

This sequence joins TRBV5-3 and TRBJ1-1; D not certain. TRBV5-3 is assigned to the ORF class and has an uncertain function. Trimming removed 3 bases at V and 5 bases at J, with 8 bases between. There are 12 residues in the CDR3. The CDR3 spells CARSCLRTEAFF. In nucleotides, the CDR3 is TGTGCCAGAAGCTGTTTACGGACTGAAGCTTTCTTT.

The chain carries TRBV5-4 and TRBJ2-5, with 7 bases identical to TRBD2. Germline trimming cut 4 bases from V and 5 bases from J; bases unmatched to any gene: 5. CDR1 is SGHNT and CDR2 is YYREEE in the germline V gene (reference sequence). There are 13 residues in the CDR3. CDR3 DNA: TGTGCCAGCAGCCCCTGGGAGGGGGAGACCCAGTACTTC. Its translation: CASSPWEGETQYF.

This clone was detected only a few times. This chain links TRBV9 with TRBJ1-1; no definite D call. Trimming pared 0 bases from V and 1 base from J, leaving 7 bases between. Germline V CDR1 and CDR2: SGDLS, YYNGEE. This CDR3 is built from 14 residues. The CDR3 nucleotides are TGTGCCAGCAGCGTAGGCCCAGAGAACACTGAAGCTTTCTTT. It translates to CASSVGPENTEAFF.

As concerns this clone: At one end, the junction sequence differs from germline, possibly due to a read error. V and J are TRBV7-7 and TRBJ2-5; 9 nucleotides align to TRBD1. Germline V CDR1 and CDR2: SSHAT, FNYEAQ (reference sequence). The CDR3 loop spans 13 amino acids. CDR3 region: CASSMDRGETQYF. CDR3 DNA sequence: TGTGCTAGCAGCATGGACAGGGGAGAGACCCAGTACTTC.

The chain employs TRBV2 and TRBJ1-2; 8 bases are shared with TRBD1. J was trimmed by 4 bases and V by 7 bases; bases with no gene match: 11. CDR1 and CDR2 from the germline V gene are SNHLY and FYNNEI. The CDR3 is 15 residues long. CDR3 region: CASNGGTGEGYGYTF. The DNA for the CDR3 is TGTGCCAGCAATGGGGGGACAGGAGAGGGCTATGGCTACACCTTC.

This clone was counted a few times. Here the CDR3 reads CASSQKSGGSGYGYTF. Written as DNA, the CDR3 is TGCGCCAGCAGCCAAAAAAGCGGGGGCTCTGGGTATGGCTACACCTTC. V is TRBV4-1 and J is TRBJ1-2, with D possibly matching TRBD1 (6 bases). Germline V lookup: CDR1 MGHRA, CDR2 YSYEKL. There are 16 residues in the CDR3. The germline V and J ends were trimmed by 2 bases and 5 bases, with 18 bases remaining between them.

V and J are TRBV15 and TRBJ2-2, with D possibly TRBD2 on 5 matching bases. Germline V gene sequence: CDR1 LNHNV, CDR2 YYDKDF (reference sequence). The CDR3 has 13 amino acids. Trimming left V 6 bases short and J 6 bases short, with 11 bases between. The CDR3, as DNA: TGTGCCACCAGACCGGGGTCGGCCGGGGAGCTGTTTTTT. Protein product: CATRPGSAGELFF.

J is TRBJ1-1 and V is TRBV28; 10 bases agree with TRBD1. Unmatched junction bases numbered 9, after V lost 6 bases and J lost 5 bases. Looked up from germline, CDR1 is MDHEN and CDR2 is SYDVKM. CDR3 size: 15 residues. This chain's CDR3 is CASRPGQGFLTEAFF. For the CDR3, the DNA is TGTGCCAGCAGGCCGGGACAGGGGTTTTTGACTGAAGCTTTCTTT.

The genes are TRBV29-1 and TRBJ1-1; a weak D match, TRBD1 (5 bases). The germline V gene encodes CDR1 SQVTM and CDR2 ANQGSEA. The CDR3 extends over 14 amino acids. V shed 6 bases and J shed 0 bases, with 14 bases lying between them. In nucleotides, the CDR3 is TGCAGCGTCTCGACAGAGACAATGAACACTGAAGCTTTCTTT. Its translation is CSVSTETMNTEAFF. Full variable domain (remainder filled in from reference TRBV29-1 and TRBJ1-1): SAVISQKPSRDICQRGTSLTIQCQVDSQVTMMFWYRQQPGQSLTLIATANQGSEATYESGFVIDKFPISRPNLTFSTLTVSNMSPEDSSIYLCSVSTETMNTEAFFGQGTRLTVV.